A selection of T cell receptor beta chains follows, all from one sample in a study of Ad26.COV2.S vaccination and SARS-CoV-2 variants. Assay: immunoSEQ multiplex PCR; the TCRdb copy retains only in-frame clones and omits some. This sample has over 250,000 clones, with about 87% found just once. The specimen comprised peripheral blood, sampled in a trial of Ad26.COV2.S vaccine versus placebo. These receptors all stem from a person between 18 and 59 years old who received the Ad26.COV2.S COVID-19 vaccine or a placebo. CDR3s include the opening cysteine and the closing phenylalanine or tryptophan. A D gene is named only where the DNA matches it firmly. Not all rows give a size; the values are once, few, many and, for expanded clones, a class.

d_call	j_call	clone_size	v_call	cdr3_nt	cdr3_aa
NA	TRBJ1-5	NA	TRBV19	TGTGCCAGTAGTACCGGAAATGGGGTCAATCAGCCCCAGCATTTT	CASSTGNGVNQPQHF
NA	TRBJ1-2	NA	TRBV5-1	NA	CASSVRVGQGAVTF
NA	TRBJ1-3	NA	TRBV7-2	TGTGCCAGCAGCTCCGGACAGGGAAACACCATATATTTT	CASSSGQGNTIYF
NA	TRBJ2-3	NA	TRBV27	TGTGCCAGCAGTTTATTCGGGGGTACGCAGTATTTT	CASSLFGGTQYF
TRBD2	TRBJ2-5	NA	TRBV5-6	TGTGCCAGCACCCTTGGGATAGGACTAGCGGCTGAGACCCAGTACTTC	CASTLGIGLAAETQYF
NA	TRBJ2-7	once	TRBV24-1	TGTGCCACCAGCAGGGTTCATTCCTACGAGCAGTACTTC	CATSRVHSYEQYF
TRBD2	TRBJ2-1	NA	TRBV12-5	TGTGCTAGTGGGCGGGGGTCCAATGAGCAGTTCTTC	CASGRGSNEQFF
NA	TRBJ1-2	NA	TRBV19	TGTGCCAGTAAGGGTCCGGACAGCGGACCTCGTTACAACTATGGCTACACCTTC	CASKGPDSGPRYNYGYTF
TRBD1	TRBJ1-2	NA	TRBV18	TGTGCCAGCTCACCGACAGGGGTTGACTATGGCTACACCTTC	CASSPTGVDYGYTF
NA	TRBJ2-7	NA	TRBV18	TGTGCCAGCTCACCCCAGGTAGGGACATTCTCCTACGAGCAGTACTTC	CASSPQVGTFSYEQYF
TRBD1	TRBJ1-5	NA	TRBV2	TGTGCCAGCAGTCAGGGGGCGGAACAGCCCCAGCATTTT	CASSQGAEQPQHF
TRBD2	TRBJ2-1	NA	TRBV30	TGTGCCTGGACGGGCGGGGGGGCCGCTGAGCAGTTCTTC	CAWTGGGAAEQFF
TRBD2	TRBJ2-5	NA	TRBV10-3	TGTGCCATCAGCCGAACTAGCGCGGTAGAGACCCAGTACTTC	CAISRTSAVETQYF
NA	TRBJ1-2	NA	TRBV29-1	TGCAGCGTTGACGAGACACAATTGGGCTACACCTTC	CSVDETQLGYTF
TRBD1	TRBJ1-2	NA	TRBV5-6	TGTGCCAGCAGCTCGGGACAGCTCTATGGCTACACCTTC	CASSSGQLYGYTF
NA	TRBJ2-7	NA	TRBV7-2	TGTGCCAGCAGCTTAGCGGGGAGGACCTACGAGCAGTACTTC	CASSLAGRTYEQYF
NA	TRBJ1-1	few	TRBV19	TGTGCCAGTAGTATACGGGGGACCACTGAAGCTTTCTTT	CASSIRGTTEAFF
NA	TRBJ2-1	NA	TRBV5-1	TGCGCCAGCAGCTTGGGCGTAGTTAGTAATGAGCAGTTCTTC	CASSLGVVSNEQFF
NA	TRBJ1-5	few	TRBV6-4	TGTGCCAGCAGTGACTCGTATAGCAATCAGCCCCAGCATTTT	CASSDSYSNQPQHF
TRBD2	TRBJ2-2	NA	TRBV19	TGTGCCAGTAGTCTAAGACTAGCGGGGAACACCGGGGAGCTGTTTTTT	CASSLRLAGNTGELFF
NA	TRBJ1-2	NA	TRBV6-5	TGTGCCAGCAGTTACTCTCGAAGAGGGGGCTACACCTTC	CASSYSRRGGYTF
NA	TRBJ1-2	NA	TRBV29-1	TGCAGCGTTGATCCGGCGCCCGGGGGCTACACCTTC	CSVDPAPGGYTF
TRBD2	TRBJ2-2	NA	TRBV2	TGTGCCAGCAGTAATAGCGGGGGGCTCACCGGGGAGCTGTTTTTT	CASSNSGGLTGELFF
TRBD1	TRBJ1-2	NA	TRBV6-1	TGTGCCAGCAGTGACAGAGGAATAGCGGACAGGGGGCACTATGGCTACACCTTC	CASSDRGIADRGHYGYTF